Presented here are 10 T cell receptor beta chains from one specimen sequenced in a study of T cell repertoires in cytomegalovirus infection. TCRdb ran MiXCR on the reads and lists one entry per CDR3 protein. The data hold under 850,000 distinct CDR3 sequences, with approximately 34% observed a single time. Sequenced sample: PBMCs. These receptors originate from a human donor in good health (CMV status not recorded). Some clones in this sample may be carry-over from other donors' samples.

The rearrangement uses TRBV19 and TRBJ1-2; D possibly corresponds to TRBD1 (5 bases). From germline, CDR1 is LNHDA and CDR2 SQIVND (reference sequence). This CDR3 has 16 residues. Trimming pared 1 base from V and 0 bases from J, leaving 12 bases between. CDR3 residues: CASSIGDPLANYGYTF. The CDR3 nucleotides read TGTGCCAGTAGTATAGGGGACCCGTTAGCTAACTATGGCTACACCTTC.

The V gene is TRBV6-5, the J gene TRBJ2-5; D is possibly TRBD2 (5 bases). The V gene's germline CDR1 is MNHEY and CDR2 SVGAGI. This CDR3 is 14 amino acids long. Trimming took 1 base from V and 4 from J, leaving 10 bases between them. The DNA for the CDR3 is TGTGCCAGCAGTTACTGGGCGGGCGCAGAGACCCAGTACTTC. Translating gives CASSYWAGAETQYF.

In its sample, this clonotype was seen a few times. The chain uses TRBV12-3 or TRBV12-4 and TRBJ1-1; 7 positions match TRBD1. The V segment lost 1 base and the J segment 4 bases; nucleotides outside the gene matches: 6. The CDR3 extends over 15 amino acids. The CDR3 DNA reads TGTGCCAGCAGTTTAGACAGGGGAGGGTTCACTGAAGCTTTCTTT. It is translated as CASSLDRGGFTEAFF.

The genes are TRBV12-3 or TRBV12-4 and TRBJ1-2; the match to TRBD1 covers 7 bases. The CDR3 loop spans 14 amino acids. V was pared by 9 bases and J by 4 bases, with 11 bases of the junction left unmatched. The CDR3 is CASPSVQGIYGYTF. The CDR3 nucleotides read TGTGCCAGTCCCAGTGTACAGGGGATCTATGGCTACACCTTC.

In its sample, this clonotype was seen many times. Here the CDR3 DNA reads TGTGCCAGCAGCTTAGCCTTCGGATATGGCTACACCTTC. This codes for CASSLAFGYGYTF. The chain employs TRBV7-9 and TRBJ1-2; D remains unclear. Germline CDR1 reads SEHNR; CDR2 reads FQNEAQ (reference sequence). The CDR3 is 13 amino acids. Trimming removed 0 bases at V and 5 bases at J, with 7 bases between.

This clonotype was detected only once. V usage is TRBV29-1 and J usage is TRBJ2-7, with D possibly matching TRBD1 (6 bases). The germline gives CDR1 SQVTM, CDR2 ANQGSEA. The CDR3 has 15 residues. The V and J ends lost 6 bases and 0 bases respectively, with 18 bases between them. CDR3 bases: TGCAGCGTGGCTACAGGGCCCCGCGGCTCCTACGAGCAGTACTTC. Its protein product is CSVATGPRGSYEQYF.

J is TRBJ2-5 and V is TRBV28; 9 nucleotides agree with TRBD1. Trimming took 4 bases from V and 0 from J; bases not matched to a gene: 6. The CDR3 consists of 16 residues. The V gene's germline CDR1 is MDHEN and CDR2 SYDVKM. This chain's CDR3 is CASSSPGQGNQETQYF. CDR3 DNA: TGTGCCAGCAGTTCCCCCGGACAGGGGAACCAAGAGACCCAGTACTTC. Full variable domain (missing parts from reference TRBV28 and TRBJ2-5): DVKVTQSSRYLVKRTGEKVFLECVQDMDHENMFWYRQDPGLGLRLIYFSYDVKMKEKGDIPEGYSVSREKKERFSLILESASTNQTSMYLCASSSPGQGNQETQYFGPGTRLLVL.

Ten or more counts support this clonotype. The chain couples TRBV28 to TRBJ2-1, with a weak D call TRBD2 (6 bases). This CDR3 region has 13 residues. Germline loops: CDR1 MDHEN, CDR2 SYDVKM. V was clipped by 2 bases and J by 8 bases, with 10 bases between them. The CDR3 bases are TGTGCCAGCAGTTTAACTAGCTTCCATGAGCAGTTCTTC. It yields the protein CASSLTSFHEQFF.

The chain combines TRBV5-6 with TRBJ2-1; 10 bases are shared with TRBD2. V lost 1 base and J lost 2; bases outside the gene matches: 6. The CDR3 is made up of 17 amino acids. The V gene's germline CDR1 is SGHDT and CDR2 YYEEEE. The CDR3 DNA follows: TGTGCCAGCAGCTTGCGCCTAGCGGGAGTGGCCTACAATGAGCAGTTCTTC. It encodes CASSLRLAGVAYNEQFF.

This chain joins TRBV11-2 and TRBJ2-1; a weak D match, TRBD1 (6 bases). CDR1 is SGHAT and CDR2 is FQNNGV in the germline V gene. The germline V and J ends were trimmed by 2 bases and 7 bases, with 12 bases remaining between them. The CDR3 has 14 residues. The CDR3 DNA is TGTGCCAGCAGCTTATACAGGGAGATGAATGAGCAGTTCTTC. Residues: CASSLYREMNEQFF.